This entry features one TCR beta chain sequence. Its target is unknown. The CDR3 does not end in the conserved phenylalanine or tryptophan, so this is likely a read error. J lost 4 bases, V lost 0 bases, and 9 bases had no gene match. The CDR3 covers 17 residues. Germline V gene sequence: CDR1 MGHRA, CDR2 YSYEKL. A J-beta primer mix and a sample-barcoded 5' primer were used in a second PCR of roughly 7 to 12 cycles. TCRdb passed the 5' RACE reads through MiXCR, listing each CDR3 protein once. The table records 1.8 million or so distinct CDR3 sequences, roughly two fifths of them present only once. The data stem from a study of blood T cells in healthy people across ages. The study's findings and limits: TCR beta diversity correlated strongly with naive T cell percentage. Per million T cells, TCR beta diversity dropped roughly linearly as age increased.

Healthy Caucasian individuals from Russia aged about 6 to 90 served as donors. Total RNA extracted from each sample amounted to at least 5.5 micrograms. The V call is TRBV4-1, the J call TRBJ1-5; 7 bases map to TRBD1. The receptor's source is a human donor in good health. Sample: blood. Here the CDR3 reads CASSQEWTGRGNQPQHC. The DNA of the CDR3 is TGCGCCAGCAGCCAAGAATGGACAGGTCGGGGGAATCAGCCCCAGCATTGT.